The T cell receptor beta chain described here comes from a study of OX40 agonist ivuxolimab in advanced cancers. Overall study context: Every 2 weeks, ivuxolimab was infused into the patients intravenously at between 0.01 and 10 mg/kg. Patients were 65% to 85% male with ages about 20 to 79, mean approximately 62.

Sequencing was performed with immunoSEQ multiplex PCR; in TCRdb, only in-frame clones are kept and a portion is missing. In the table there are 24,000 or so clones, roughly 80% of which are singletons. Worth noting for this clone: The target antigen is unknown.

Overall study findings and caveats: In CD8+ T cells, expanded clones were on average more numerous than in CD4+. No determination was made of the antigen specificity of the expanded peripheral T cells.

This receptor was taken from an adult with an advanced solid tumor such as melanoma, head and neck, liver or kidney cancer. The specimen was CD4+ or CD8+ T cells sorted from blood, collected in a trial of the OX40 agonist ivuxolimab.

The CDR3 bases are TGTGCCAGTAGTATCGCTTGGACAGGGGGCGCCGAGCAGTACTTC. Its translation: CASSIAWTGGAEQYF. The chain joins TRBV19 to TRBJ2-5; 11 bases match TRBD1. The end of the DNA fits TRBJ2-7 better, so the J call may be wrong. Per germline, CDR1 LNHDA and CDR2 SQIVND (reference sequence). There are 15 residues in the CDR3.